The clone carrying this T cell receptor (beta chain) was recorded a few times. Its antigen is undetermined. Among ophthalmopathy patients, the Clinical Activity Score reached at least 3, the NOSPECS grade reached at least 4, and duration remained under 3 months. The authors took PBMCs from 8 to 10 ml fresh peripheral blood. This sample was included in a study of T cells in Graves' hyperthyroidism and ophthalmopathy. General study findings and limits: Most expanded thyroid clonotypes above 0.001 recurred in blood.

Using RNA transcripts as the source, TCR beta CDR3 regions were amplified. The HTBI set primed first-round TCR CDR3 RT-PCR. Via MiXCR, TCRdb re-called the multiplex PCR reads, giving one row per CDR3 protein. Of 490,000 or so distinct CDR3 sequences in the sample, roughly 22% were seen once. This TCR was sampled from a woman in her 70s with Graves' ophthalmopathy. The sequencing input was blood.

This CDR3 is CASSPTLGSGNQPQHF. In DNA form, the CDR3 reads TGTGCCAGCAGTCCCACACTTGGGTCGGGCAATCAGCCCCAGCATTTT. The chain carries TRBV28 and TRBJ1-5; D gene uncertain. V shed 5 bases and J shed 2 bases, with 16 bases lying between them. The CDR3 has 16 amino acids. Germline V gives CDR1 MDHEN, CDR2 SYDVKM.